This T cell receptor (beta chain) came from a study of CD8 T cells in ankylosing spondylitis. Study results and caveats: Ankylosing spondylitis blood seemed to carry a telltale TCR beta motif made of about 8 highly homologous variants. Reportedly, disease-linked clones are significantly enriched in ankylosing spondylitis patients' matched synovial fluid.

The table lists this clonotype with a few counts. The antigen remains unidentified. Germline CDR1 SNHLY, CDR2 FYNNEI. V was cut by 4 bases and J by 8 bases, with 11 bases left in between. This CDR3 contains 13 residues. Using quantitative 5'-RACE with molecular barcodes, the authors made TCR beta libraries. TCRdb reanalysed the 5' RACE reads using MiXCR and keeps one entry per CDR3 protein. The repertoire holds about 27,000 distinct CDR3 sequences, with over 6.5% as singletons. V gene TRBV2 combines with J gene TRBJ2-2, with D maybe TRBD2 (5 bases). This clonotype originated in a male donor with ankylosing spondylitis or in good health (not recorded which). What was sequenced was blood. For the CDR3, the DNA is TGTGCCAGCAGTGGGTATTGGAGGGGGGAGCTGTTTTTT. Translated: CASSGYWRGELFF.